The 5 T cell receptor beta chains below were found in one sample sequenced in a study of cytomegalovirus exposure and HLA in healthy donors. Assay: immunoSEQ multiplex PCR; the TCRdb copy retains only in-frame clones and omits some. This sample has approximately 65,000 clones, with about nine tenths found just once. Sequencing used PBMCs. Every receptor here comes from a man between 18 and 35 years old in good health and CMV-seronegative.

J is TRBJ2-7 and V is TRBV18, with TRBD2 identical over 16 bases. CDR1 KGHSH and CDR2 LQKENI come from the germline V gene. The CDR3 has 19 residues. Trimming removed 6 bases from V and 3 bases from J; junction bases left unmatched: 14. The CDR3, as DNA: TGTGCCAGCTCCTCCGCCGCGGCGGGACTAGCGGGAGGGCACTACGAGCAGTACTTC. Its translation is CASSSAAAGLAGGHYEQYF.

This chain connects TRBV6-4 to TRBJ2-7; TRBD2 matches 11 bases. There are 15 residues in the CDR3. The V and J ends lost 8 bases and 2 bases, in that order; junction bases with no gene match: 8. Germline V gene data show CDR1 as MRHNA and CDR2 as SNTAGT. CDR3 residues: CASSPLAGGTYEQYF. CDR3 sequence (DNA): TGTGCCAGCTCCCCTCTAGCGGGAGGAACCTACGAGCAGTACTTC.

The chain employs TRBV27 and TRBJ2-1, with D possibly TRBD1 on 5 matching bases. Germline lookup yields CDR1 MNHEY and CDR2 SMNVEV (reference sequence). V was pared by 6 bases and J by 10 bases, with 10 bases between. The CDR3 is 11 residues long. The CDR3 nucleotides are TGTGCCAGCAGCAGAAAGGGGGAGCAGTTCTTC. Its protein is CASSRKGEQFF.

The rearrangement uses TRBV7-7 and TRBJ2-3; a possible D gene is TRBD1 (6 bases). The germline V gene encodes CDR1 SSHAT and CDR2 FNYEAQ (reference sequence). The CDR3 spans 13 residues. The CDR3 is CASVKRQEDTQYF. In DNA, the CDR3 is TGTGCTAGCGTTAAGCGACAGGAGGATACGCAGTATTTT.

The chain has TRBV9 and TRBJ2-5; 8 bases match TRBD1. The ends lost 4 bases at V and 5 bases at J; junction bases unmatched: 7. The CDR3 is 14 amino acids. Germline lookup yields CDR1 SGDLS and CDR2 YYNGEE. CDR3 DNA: TGTGCCAGCAGCCGAGCAGGGGGCTATGAGACCCAGTACTTC. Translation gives CASSRAGGYETQYF.